The 28 T cell receptor beta chains in this list originate from one sample, sequenced in a study of blood T cell repertoires in COVID-19. TCRdb keeps only in-frame clones here, not all; method: immunoSEQ multiplex PCR. The sample yields some 250,000 clones, roughly 89% seen once. Sequenced sample: PBMCs or T cells enriched from blood (not recorded which). These receptors were collected from a man in his forties who had recovered from COVID-19.

This clone was counted a few times. The chain couples TRBV27 to TRBJ1-2, with D maybe TRBD1 (5 bases). Germline values: CDR1 MNHEY, CDR2 SMNVEV (reference sequence). There are 17 residues in the CDR3. The V end lost 1 base, the J end lost 0 bases, and 15 bases lay between the germline ends. The CDR3: CASSLWGSQDANYGYTF. CDR3 bases: TGTGCCAGCAGTTTATGGGGCAGTCAAGACGCTAACTATGGCTACACCTTC.

This chain uses TRBV18 with TRBJ2-3; 9 bases fit TRBD2. The junction had 1 base not matched to a gene; V was cut back by 3 bases and J by 3 bases. This CDR3 has 14 residues. Germline lookup yields CDR1 KGHSH and CDR2 LQKENI. This chain's CDR3 is CASSPSGSTDTQYF. The CDR3 DNA reads TGTGCCAGCTCACCTAGCGGGAGTACAGATACGCAGTATTTT. Complete variable domain (other parts from reference TRBV18 and TRBJ2-3): NAGVMQNPRHLVRRRGQEARLRCSPMKGHSHVYWYRQLPEEGLKFMVYLQKENIIDESGMPKERFSAEFPKEGPSILRIQQVVRGDSAAYFCASSPSGSTDTQYFGPGTRLTVL.

This clone was detected once. The chain is built from TRBV7-6 and TRBJ2-7; TRBD1 might be the D (5 bases). CDR1 is SGHVS and CDR2 is FNYEAQ in the germline V gene. Trimming cost V 2 bases and J 4 bases, with 12 bases left between them. The length of the CDR3 is 14 residues. The CDR3: CASSLNQGPYEQYF. For the CDR3, the DNA is TGTGCCAGCAGCTTAAATCAGGGTCCGTACGAGCAGTACTTC.

Notes on this clone: Additional DNA sequences in this sample encode the identical CDR3. V usage is TRBV19 and J usage is TRBJ1-2; 9 nucleotides match TRBD1. The J segment lost 3 bases and the V segment lost 3 bases, leaving 5 bases of the junction unmatched. Germline V lookup: CDR1 LNHDA, CDR2 SQIVND (reference sequence). The CDR3 runs to 15 residues. CDR3 region: CASSIQDRGDYGYTF. The DNA for the CDR3 is TGTGCCAGTAGTATCCAGGACAGGGGAGACTATGGCTACACCTTC.

In its sample, this clone was seen once. This chain connects TRBV10-1 to TRBJ2-2; 7 bases fit TRBD1. The CDR3 loop spans 14 amino acids. J lost 4 bases, V lost 6 bases, and 5 bases had no gene match. Germline lookup yields CDR1 WNHNN and CDR2 SYGVQD (reference sequence). CDR3 in amino acids: CASRTGSGTGELFF. The DNA for the CDR3 is TGCGCCAGCAGGACAGGGTCGGGCACCGGGGAGCTGTTTTTT.

DNA for the CDR3: TGCAGCGTTGTAACTAGCGGTAGCTCCTACGAGCAGTACTTC. Its protein is CSVVTSGSSYEQYF. This chain uses TRBV29-1 with TRBJ2-7; TRBD2 matches at 8 bases. Germline V lookup: CDR1 SQVTM, CDR2 ANQGSEA. The length of the CDR3 is 14 residues. V shed 4 bases, J shed 0 bases, and the junction held 5 bases outside the gene matches.

The V call is TRBV7-6, the J call TRBJ1-1; maybe TRBD1 (6 bases). CDR1 SGHVS and CDR2 FNYEAQ come from the germline V gene. V was pared by 5 bases and J by 5 bases, with 21 bases between. This CDR3 comprises 16 residues. The CDR3 DNA reads TGTGCCAGCAGCCCACGGGCCGGACAGAAAGGAACTGAAGCTTTCTTT. This sequence encodes CASSPRAGQKGTEAFF.

The rearrangement links TRBV19 to TRBJ1-2; 10 bases line up with TRBD1. Germline loops: CDR1 LNHDA, CDR2 SQIVND (reference sequence). This CDR3 has 14 amino acids. The ends lost 1 base at V and 7 bases at J; junction bases unmatched: 3. CDR3 region: CASSIGQGAVGYTF. CDR3 coding DNA: TGTGCCAGTAGTATAGGACAGGGGGCTGTTGGCTACACCTTC. Combining the CDR3 with reference TRBV19 and TRBJ1-2 gives the whole variable domain DGGITQSPKYLFRKEGQNVTLSCEQNLNHDAMYWYRQDPGQGLRLIYYSQIVNDFQKGDIAEGYSVSREKKESFPLTVTSAQKNPTAFYLCASSIGQGAVGYTFGSGTRLTVV.

CDR3 sequence reads: CASSQRGSTIAGPKDTQYF. DNA for the CDR3: TGTGCCAGCAGCCAAAGGGGCTCAACTATAGCGGGTCCCAAAGATACGCAGTATTTT. This chain connects TRBV3-1 (or the pseudogene TRBV3-2) to TRBJ2-3; 7 nucleotides line up with TRBD2. V gave up 2 bases and J gave up 5 bases; unmatched junction bases: 19. Germline CDR1 reads LGHDT; CDR2 reads YNNKEL (reference sequence). The CDR3 is 19 amino acids.

The CDR3 DNA is TGTGCCAGCAGCTTACGGGATAGCGGCCCTCCCTACGAGCAGTACTTC. Protein: CASSLRDSGPPYEQYF. The chain recombines TRBV7-2 with TRBJ2-7, with D possibly matching TRBD2 (6 bases). V was pared by 2 bases and J by 2 bases, with 16 bases between. This CDR3 contains 16 residues. Germline loops: CDR1 SGHTA, CDR2 FQGNSA.

V and J are TRBV4-1 and TRBJ2-3; D may be TRBD2 (5 bases). This CDR3 is 20 amino acids long. Deletions cut 1 base from V and 2 bases from J, with 25 bases between. The germline V gene has CDR1 MGHRA and CDR2 YSYEKL. CDR3 sequence reads: CASSQVLTRFEEVNTDTQYF. In nucleotides, the CDR3 is TGCGCCAGCAGCCAAGTCCTAACTCGTTTTGAGGAGGTCAACACAGATACGCAGTATTTT.

The chain links TRBV9 to TRBJ2-7, with 12 bases aligning to TRBD2. The CDR3 spans 16 residues. In germline, CDR1 is SGDLS, CDR2 YYNGEE. With V trimmed by 0 bases and J by 1 base, 2 bases remained unmatched. CDR3 region: CASSVGLAGVSYEQYF. In DNA, the CDR3 is TGTGCCAGCAGCGTAGGACTAGCGGGAGTGTCCTACGAGCAGTACTTC. Looking up the rest from reference TRBV9 and TRBJ2-7 gives the full variable domain: DSGVTQTPKHLITATGQRVTLRCSPRSGDLSVYWYQQSLDQGLQFLIQYYNGEERAKGNILERFSAQQFPDLHSELNLSSLELGDSALYFCASSVGLAGVSYEQYFGPGTRLTVT.

The sample holds one count of this clone. This chain links TRBV13 with TRBJ1-2, with D perhaps TRBD1 (6 bases). This CDR3 has 19 amino acids. V lost 3 bases and J 0 bases, leaving 23 bases between the germline ends. Germline V gives CDR1 PRHDT, CDR2 FYEKMQ (reference sequence). Here the CDR3 DNA reads TGTGCCAGCAGCTTCGCACCAGACCTTCAGGGGCCATCTAACTATGGCTACACCTTC. Residues: CASSFAPDLQGPSNYGYTF.

There are a few counts of this clone. This sequence joins TRBV5-4 and TRBJ2-7; 11 nucleotides align to TRBD2. This CDR3 is 17 amino acids long. V dropped 0 bases and J dropped 4; count of bases not matched to a gene: 9. CDR1 and CDR2 from the germline V gene are SGHNT and YYREEE (reference sequence). In DNA form, the CDR3 reads TGTGCCAGCAGCTTGGTCGGCGCTGGGACTAGCGGTTACGAGCAGTACTTC. Translating gives CASSLVGAGTSGYEQYF.

This chain connects TRBV28 to TRBJ2-2; D unresolved. CDR3 length equals 14 residues. Deletions cut 7 bases from V and 9 bases from J, with 18 bases between. From germline, CDR1 is MDHEN and CDR2 SYDVKM. CDR3 nucleotide sequence: TGTGCCAGCATGTCCAGATTATTTGTCCGGGAGCTGTTTTTT. Translated, it gives CASMSRLFVRELFF.

Written as DNA, the CDR3 is TGTGCCAGCAGCGAGGGACAGGGAATAGAGAACTATGGCTACACCTTC. Translation: CASSEGQGIENYGYTF. V usage is TRBV7-9 and J usage is TRBJ1-2; 9 nucleotides match TRBD1. Germline V lookup: CDR1 SEHNR, CDR2 FQNEAQ (reference sequence). V trimming: 5 bases; J trimming: 2 bases; junction bases outside the gene matches: 9. This CDR3 region has 16 residues.

J is TRBJ1-5 and V is TRBV6-5; D gene unclear. The V gene lost 8 bases and the J gene lost 4 bases, with 12 bases spanning the gap. The V gene's germline CDR1 is MNHEY and CDR2 SVGAGI. The CDR3 spans 13 residues. The CDR3 bases are TGTGCCAGCTCGAGGGAATGGAATCAGCCCCAGCATTTT. Translation: CASSREWNQPQHF.

V usage is TRBV11-3 and J usage is TRBJ2-1; D is possibly TRBD1 (6 bases). Germline V gene data show CDR1 as SGHNT and CDR2 as YENEEA. There are 17 residues in the CDR3. V was cut by 4 bases and J by 6 bases, with 22 bases left in between. CDR3 sequence: CASSSLRGRGFTNEQFF. CDR3 sequence (DNA): TGTGCCAGCAGCTCCCTCAGGGGTAGAGGGTTTACCAATGAGCAGTTCTTC.

In the case of this clone: A junction boundary mismatches the germline segment, possibly from a read error. The chain carries TRBV5-1 and TRBJ2-7; D is perhaps TRBD2 (6 bases). CDR1 and CDR2 from the germline V gene are SGHRS and YFSETQ. The CDR3 covers 13 residues. CDR3 DNA sequence: TGCGCCAGCAGCGATATGCTCGGGAGCCACTCTCACTTC. Translated: CASSDMLGSHSHF.

The V gene is TRBV6-5, the J gene TRBJ1-6; possible D gene TRBD1, 5 bases. The CDR3 consists of 13 residues. Germline V gene lookup returns CDR1 MNHEY and CDR2 SVGAGI. V was cut by 11 bases and J by 6 bases, with 14 bases left in between. CDR3 in amino acids: CAAGWGGNSPLHF. CDR3 nucleotide sequence: TGTGCCGCAGGGTGGGGGGGTAATTCACCCCTCCACTTT.

The chain employs TRBV28 and TRBJ2-1, with TRBD2 matching 7 bases. Germline assignment: CDR1 MDHEN and CDR2 SYDVKM. The ends lost 3 bases at V and 4 bases at J; junction bases unmatched: 12. There are 17 residues in the CDR3. CDR3 protein: CASSFRTSPMGYNEQFF. In DNA, the CDR3 is TGTGCCAGCAGTTTTCGGACTAGTCCAATGGGGTACAATGAGCAGTTCTTC.

V usage is TRBV18 and J usage is TRBJ1-1, with TRBD1 identical over 7 bases. The CDR3 consists of 16 residues. CDR1 is KGHSH, CDR2 LQKENI, per germline. J gave up 1 base and V 3 bases, and 8 bases lay outside the gene matches. The CDR3 DNA reads TGTGCCAGCTCACCCCGGGGGACAGAACGGAACACTGAAGCTTTCTTT. Protein sequence: CASSPRGTERNTEAFF.

V usage is TRBV28 and J usage is TRBJ2-2; D ambiguous. Germline lookup yields CDR1 MDHEN and CDR2 SYDVKM. The CDR3 is made up of 15 amino acids. V was pared by 3 bases and J by 5 bases, with 13 bases between. CDR3 loop: CASSFYYPVTGELFF. For the CDR3, the DNA is TGTGCCAGCAGTTTTTATTACCCGGTTACCGGGGAGCTGTTTTTT.

This chain links TRBV5-1 with TRBJ1-5; tentative D call: TRBD1 (6 bases). Trimming cost V 1 base and J 3 bases, with 8 bases left between them. CDR1 and CDR2 from the germline V gene are SGHRS and YFSETQ. CDR3 length: 14 residues. In DNA form, the CDR3 reads TGCGCCAGCAGCTTGACAGGGTTCAATCAGCCCCAGCATTTT. It yields the protein CASSLTGFNQPQHF.

The rearrangement joins TRBV2 to TRBJ2-7; D may be TRBD2 (5 bases). Trimming stripped 4 bases from V and 4 bases from J, with 8 bases between. The germline V gene encodes CDR1 SNHLY and CDR2 FYNNEI. This CDR3 is 12 amino acids long. The CDR3 DNA reads TGTGCCAGCAGTGCTCTAGCATACGAGCAGTACTTC. This encodes CASSALAYEQYF.

The chain employs TRBV18 and TRBJ1-6, with a weak D call TRBD1 (5 bases). The ends were cut back, 3 bases at V and 9 bases at J, with 18 bases in the middle. The CDR3 has 16 amino acids. Germline CDR1 KGHSH, CDR2 LQKENI. CDR3 DNA: TGTGCCAGCTCACCGAATTCGTCCGGAGGGGCTTCACCCCTCCACTTT. As protein: CASSPNSSGGASPLHF.

V and J are TRBV19 and TRBJ2-5, with 7 bases aligning to TRBD1. Germline CDR1 LNHDA, CDR2 SQIVND (reference sequence). The CDR3 contains 15 residues. Trimming removed 5 bases from V and 5 bases from J; junction bases left unmatched: 11. Written as DNA, the CDR3 is TGTGCCAGTAGTCCCAGACAGGGATCTTGGGAGACCCAGTACTTC. The encoded protein is CASSPRQGSWETQYF.

V usage is TRBV28 and J usage is TRBJ1-3; 9 positions agree with TRBD1. V lost 4 bases to trimming and J lost 4 bases; unmatched junction nucleotides: 11. The germline V gene has CDR1 MDHEN and CDR2 SYDVKM. CDR3 length: 17 amino acids. The CDR3 nucleotides are TGTGCCAGCAGTTCGGGCCCAGGGACAGGGATGGGAAACACCATATATTTT. Protein product: CASSSGPGTGMGNTIYF.